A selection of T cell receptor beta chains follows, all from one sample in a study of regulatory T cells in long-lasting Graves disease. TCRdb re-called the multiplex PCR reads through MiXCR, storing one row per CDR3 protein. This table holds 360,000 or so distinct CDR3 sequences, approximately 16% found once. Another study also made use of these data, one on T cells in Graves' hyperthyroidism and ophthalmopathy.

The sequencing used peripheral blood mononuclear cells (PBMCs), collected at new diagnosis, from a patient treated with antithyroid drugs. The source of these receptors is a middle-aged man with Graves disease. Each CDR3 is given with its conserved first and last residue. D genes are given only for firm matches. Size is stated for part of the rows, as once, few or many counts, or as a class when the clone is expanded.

CAIASGTGDYEQYF,TGTGCCATCGCAAGCGGGACAGGGGATTACGAGCAGTACTTC,TRBV10-3,many,14,TRBJ2-7,TRBD1
CASSPKGTTVNEQFF,TGTGCCAGCAGTCCTAAGGGGACTACTGTGAATGAGCAGTTCTTC,TRBV12-3/TRBV12-4,few,15,TRBJ2-1,TRBD2
CASSQVWRDQETQYF,TGTGCCAGCAGCCAAGTTTGGCGGGACCAGGAGACCCAGTACTTC,TRBV3-1,few,15,TRBJ2-5,.
CASSGGGTTEAFF,TGTGCCAGCAGCGGCGGAGGTACTACCGAAGCTTTCTTT,TRBV12-3/TRBV12-4,many,13,TRBJ1-1,.
CASSVGQLDEQYF,TGTGCCAGCAGCGTAGGTCAGCTCGACGAGCAGTACTTC,TRBV9,.,13,TRBJ2-7,.
CASSQDGTVDQPQHF,TGCGCCAGCAGCCAAGATGGTACAGTGGATCAGCCCCAGCATTTT,TRBV4-1,few,15,TRBJ1-5,.
CAWSVLESGGTYGYTF,TGTGCCTGGAGTGTATTGGAGTCAGGGGGGACTTATGGCTACACCTTC,TRBV30,.,16,TRBJ1-2,TRBD1
CASSSTLAGPHTSTDTQYF,TGTGCCAGCAGCTCGACACTAGCGGGGCCTCACACTAGCACAGATACGCAGTATTTT,TRBV11-2,.,19,TRBJ2-3,TRBD2
CASSHGTGRGELFF,TGTGCCAGCTCCCACGGGACAGGGAGGGGGGAGCTGTTTTTT,TRBV28,few,14,TRBJ2-2,TRBD1
CASSEQGGKTQPQHF,TGTGCCAGCAGTGAACAAGGTGGTAAGACTCAGCCCCAGCATTTT,TRBV2,.,15,TRBJ1-5,.
CASSAFGTLPRTDTQYF,TGTGCCAGCAGTGCGTTCGGGACACTTCCCCGCACAGATACGCAGTATTTT,TRBV28,many,17,TRBJ2-3,.
CASSLGRGNSYEQYF,TGTGCCAGCAGCTTGGGGCGGGGCAACTCCTACGAGCAGTACTTC,TRBV7-2,many,15,TRBJ2-7,.
CASTYGTEEKLFF,TGTGCCAGCACTTACGGGACCGAGGAAAAACTGTTTTTT,TRBV28,.,13,TRBJ1-4,.
CVSSLDGSLSYEQYF,TGCGTCAGCAGCTTGGATGGGTCATTGTCCTACGAGCAGTACTTC,TRBV5-1,few,15,TRBJ2-7,.
CSARGGATEAFF,TGCAGTGCTAGGGGGGGGGCCACTGAAGCTTTCTTT,TRBV20-1,many,12,TRBJ1-1,.
CASMGRHTTDTQYF,TGTGCCAGCATGGGACGTCATACCACAGATACGCAGTATTTT,TRBV12-3/TRBV12-4,many,14,TRBJ2-3,.
CSAIYQGQGVHEQYF,TGCAGTGCTATATATCAAGGACAGGGCGTCCACGAGCAGTACTTC,TRBV20-1,many,15,TRBJ2-7,TRBD1
CASRWTENQPQHF,TGTGCCAGCAGATGGACGGAAAATCAGCCCCAGCATTTT,TRBV6-1,many,13,TRBJ1-5,.
CSASTVPGQPQHF,TGCAGTGCTAGTACAGTTCCCGGGCAGCCCCAGCATTTT,TRBV20-1,few,13,TRBJ1-5,.
CASRRGTGGYSGNTIYF,TGTGCCAGCAGGAGGGGGACAGGGGGCTACTCTGGAAACACCATATATTTT,TRBV12-3/TRBV12-4,.,17,TRBJ1-3,TRBD1
CASSEWSMRLAGRRAETQYF,TGTGCCAGCAGTGAATGGAGCATGAGACTAGCGGGACGCAGGGCGGAGACCCAGTACTTC,TRBV25-1,many,20,TRBJ2-5,TRBD2
CASRATGVVYEQYF,TGTGCCAGCAGAGCCACAGGGGTGGTGTACGAGCAGTACTTC,TRBV6-1,.,14,TRBJ2-7,TRBD1
CASSLERAATNEKLFF,TGTGCCAGCAGCTTAGAGAGGGCCGCAACTAATGAAAAACTGTTTTTT,TRBV7-2,.,16,TRBJ1-4,.
CSRGGGQETQYF,TGCAGCCGCGGGGGGGGGCAAGAGACCCAGTACTTC,TRBV20-1,.,12,TRBJ2-5,TRBD2
CASSEQGGGEQYF,TGTGCCAGCAGCGAGCAAGGGGGGGGCGAGCAGTACTTC,TRBV11-2,many,13,TRBJ2-7,.
CASSPGRTDTQYF,TGCGCCAGCAGCCCCGGCCGCACAGATACGCAGTATTTT,TRBV5-1,many,13,TRBJ2-3,.
CASNRGSNSPLHF,TGTGCCAGCAACAGGGGGAGTAATTCACCCCTCCACTTT,TRBV19,.,13,TRBJ1-6,TRBD1
CASSAGQNPHEQYF,TGTGCCAGCAGCGCTGGACAGAACCCCCACGAGCAGTACTTC,TRBV7-9,many,14,TRBJ2-7,.
CASSSVSYNEQFF,TGTGCCAGCAGCTCAGTCTCCTACAATGAGCAGTTCTTC,TRBV7-3,many,13,TRBJ2-1,.
CAIKEDQSTDTQYF,TGTGCCATCAAGGAGGACCAGAGCACAGATACGCAGTATTTT,TRBV10-3,many,14,TRBJ2-3,.
CASSLLRTGGNTIYF,TGTGCCAGCAGCTTACTTCGGACGGGAGGAAACACCATATATTTT,TRBV7-9,many,15,TRBJ1-3,.
CASSGDKTEAFF,TGTGCCAGCAGTGGGGACAAGACCGAAGCTTTCTTT,TRBV2,few,12,TRBJ1-1,.
CASSLGGQVRLEQYF,TGTGCCAGCAGTTTGGGGGGACAGGTACGTCTTGAGCAGTACTTC,TRBV28,many,15,TRBJ2-7,TRBD1
CASSGITGTGGYEQYF,TGCGCCAGCAGCGGAATCACCGGGACAGGGGGCTACGAGCAGTACTTC,TRBV5-1,.,16,TRBJ2-7,TRBD1
CASSRRSNTGELFF,TGTGCCAGCAGCCGGCGATCGAACACCGGGGAGCTGTTTTTT,TRBV9,.,14,TRBJ2-2,.
CSALNPLGGNQPQHF,TGCAGTGCTTTAAACCCTCTCGGGGGCAATCAGCCCCAGCATTTT,TRBV20-1,many,15,TRBJ1-5,.
CATSDSRLAGLGWDTGELFF,TGTGCCACCAGTGATTCAAGACTAGCGGGACTGGGATGGGACACCGGGGAGCTGTTTTTT,TRBV24-1,few,20,TRBJ2-2,TRBD2